The entry that follows covers one TCR beta chain sequence. These data belong to a study of shared clonotypes between healthy human individuals. Assay: immunoSEQ multiplex PCR; the TCRdb copy retains only in-frame clones and omits some. The sample shows 550,000 to 850,000 clones, approximately 74% of them seen only once. This CDR3 has 14 amino acids. Trimming took off 0 bases at V and 8 bases at J, with 14 bases between the two ends. Germline lookup yields CDR1 SGHRS and CDR2 YFSETQ. The chain joins TRBV5-1 to TRBJ1-2, with a weak D call TRBD1 (5 bases). The sample comprised memory CD4+ T cells sorted from blood. Subset noted: CD45RA-negative fraction. The receptor was isolated from a woman aged 25 to 45 in good health. The CDR3 spells CASSLDQGVRGYTF. CDR3 in DNA: TGCGCCAGCAGCTTGGATCAGGGAGTGAGGGGCTACACCTTC.